This note documents a single TCR beta chain sequence. Its specific antigen is unknown. The record has no base qualities; no much larger clone is one base away. In the germline V gene (reference sequence), CDR1 corresponds to DFQATT and CDR2 to SNEGSKA. Measured from the cysteine to the phenylalanine, the CDR3 is 12 residues long. The retained sequence is limited to the CDR3, 36 bases, with the frame set at the first base. Germline trimming: 0 bases from V, 6 bases from J; junction bases outside gene matches: 0. For sequencing, an Illumina HiSeq 2500 was employed. First-strand cDNA was synthesized with Superscript III and a set of TRAV- and TRBV-specific primers, covering both TCRalpha and TCRbeta chains. TCRs were amplified with Phusion for 20 PCR cycles, with a constant-region primer paired with the adapter attached to the V primers. Amplification of the isolated mRNA was done with the MessageAmp II aRNA Amplification Kit, which involved an approximately 15-hour in vitro transcription at 37 degrees C. The Dynabeads mRNA DIRECT Purification Kit was used to isolate mRNA for TCR sequencing. A second approximately 23-cycle Phusion PCR added indexed Illumina adapters, and products were purified with AMPure XP beads. The original methods were these. Custom Perl scripts pooled TCR sequences encoding the same protein, removed out-of-frame sequences and computed each clonotype's abundance. Any TCR sequence backed by just one read was left out of the analysis. Repertoire metrics included Shannon entropy, Gini index, clonality, richness, and frequency of TCRs shared between repertoires. The public sequencing data were trimmed at Q25 with fastp and processed into clonotypes with MiXCR by TCRdb, which kept only in-frame beta chains. Each CDR3 protein appears once, grouped with its most common genes and DNA. These V and J calls derive from TCRdb rather than the authors' analysis. This sample holds approximately 100,000 distinct CDR3 sequences; roughly 20% were observed only once. The ten largest clones add up to roughly 3.9% of the sample.

The sample comes from a study of low-dose radiotherapy and immunotherapy resistance in tumors (dated by TCRdb to between 2021 and 2024). Some background on the complete study: Cohort 1 received 0.5 Gy per fraction every 2 weeks, with a prescribed total PTV dose of 6.5 Gy. Trial participants were not randomized into treatment groups. Nivolumab and ipilimumab were both given intravenously, with nivolumab at a 240 mg flat dose every two weeks and ipilimumab at 1 mg/kg every six weeks. Cohort 2 received 1 Gy per fraction every two weeks, with a total of 13 Gy over 26 weeks. Cyclophosphamide 200 mg/m2 was administered intravenously every two weeks, one day before each radiation and immunotherapy administration. Eight patients were included in the translational analysis, namely three from the first dose cohort plus the first five from the second dose cohort. Starting on cycle 1 day 1, patients took 300 mg of aspirin by mouth once a day for four cycles.

Sample time point, as interpreted from the label and publication: after trial treatment. The sample's treatment or condition label, decoded: LDRT plus nivolumab, ipilimumab, low-dose cyclophosphamide and aspirin (RACIN trial). Donors were enrolled in RACIN, a single-arm phase I dose-escalation trial in which nivolumab, ipilimumab, aspirin, low-dose cyclophosphamide and low-dose radiotherapy were combined. Patients were eligible if they had advanced solid tumors that were TIL-negative. Specimen: PBMCs, collected after low-dose radiotherapy plus immunotherapy. The receptor comes from a male donor with prostate cancer. This sequence uses TRBV20-1 and TRBJ1-2; 8 junctional bases match TRBD1. The CDR3 protein is CSARETGDGYTF. The DNA sequence is given as TGCAGTGCTAGAGAGACAGGGGATGGCTACACCTTC.